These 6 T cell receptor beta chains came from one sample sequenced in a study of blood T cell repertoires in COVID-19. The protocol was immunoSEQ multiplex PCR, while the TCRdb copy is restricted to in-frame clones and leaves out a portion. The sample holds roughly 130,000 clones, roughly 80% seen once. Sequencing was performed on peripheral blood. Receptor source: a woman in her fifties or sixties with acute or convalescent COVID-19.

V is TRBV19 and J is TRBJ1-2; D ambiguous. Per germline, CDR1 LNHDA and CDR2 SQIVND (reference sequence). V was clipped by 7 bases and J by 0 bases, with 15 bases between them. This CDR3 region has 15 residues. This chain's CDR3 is CASTPGGGPNYGYTF. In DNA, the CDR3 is TGTGCCAGTACCCCGGGAGGCGGACCTAACTATGGCTACACCTTC.

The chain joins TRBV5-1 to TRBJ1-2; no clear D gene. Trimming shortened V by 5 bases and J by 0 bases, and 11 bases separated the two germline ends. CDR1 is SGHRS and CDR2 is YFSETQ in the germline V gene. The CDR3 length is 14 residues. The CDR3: CASRSTPSNYGYTF. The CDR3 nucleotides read TGCGCCAGCAGATCCACACCTTCTAACTATGGCTACACCTTC.

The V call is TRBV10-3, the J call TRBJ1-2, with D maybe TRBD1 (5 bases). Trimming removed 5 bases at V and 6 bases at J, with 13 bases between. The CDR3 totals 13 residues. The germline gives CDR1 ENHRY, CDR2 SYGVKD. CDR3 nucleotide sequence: TGTGCCATCAGTACCTCAGGGTTAGATGGCTACACCTTC. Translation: CAISTSGLDGYTF.

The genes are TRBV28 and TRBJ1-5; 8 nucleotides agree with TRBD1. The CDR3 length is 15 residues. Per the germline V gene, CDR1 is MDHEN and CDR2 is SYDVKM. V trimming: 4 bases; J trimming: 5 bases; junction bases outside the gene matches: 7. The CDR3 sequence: CASSSTDRVYQPQHF. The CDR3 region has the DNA TGTGCCAGCAGTTCCACGGACAGGGTTTATCAGCCCCAGCATTTT. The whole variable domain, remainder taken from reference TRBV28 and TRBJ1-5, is DVKVTQSSRYLVKRTGEKVFLECVQDMDHENMFWYRQDPGLGLRLIYFSYDVKMKEKGDIPEGYSVSREKKERFSLILESASTNQTSMYLCASSSTDRVYQPQHFGDGTRLSIL.

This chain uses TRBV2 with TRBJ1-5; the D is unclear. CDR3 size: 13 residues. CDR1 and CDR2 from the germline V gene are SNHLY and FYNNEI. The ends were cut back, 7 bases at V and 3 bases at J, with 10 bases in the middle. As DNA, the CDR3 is TGTGCCAGCAATCAGGAACTCAATCAGCCCCAGCATTTT. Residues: CASNQELNQPQHF.

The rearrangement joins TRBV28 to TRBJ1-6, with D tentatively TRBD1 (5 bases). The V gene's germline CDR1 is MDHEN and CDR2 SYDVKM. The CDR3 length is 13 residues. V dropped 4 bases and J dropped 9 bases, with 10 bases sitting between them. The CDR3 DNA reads TGTGCCAGCAGTTCTGCGCAGGGTTCACCCCTCCACTTT. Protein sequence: CASSSAQGSPLHF.